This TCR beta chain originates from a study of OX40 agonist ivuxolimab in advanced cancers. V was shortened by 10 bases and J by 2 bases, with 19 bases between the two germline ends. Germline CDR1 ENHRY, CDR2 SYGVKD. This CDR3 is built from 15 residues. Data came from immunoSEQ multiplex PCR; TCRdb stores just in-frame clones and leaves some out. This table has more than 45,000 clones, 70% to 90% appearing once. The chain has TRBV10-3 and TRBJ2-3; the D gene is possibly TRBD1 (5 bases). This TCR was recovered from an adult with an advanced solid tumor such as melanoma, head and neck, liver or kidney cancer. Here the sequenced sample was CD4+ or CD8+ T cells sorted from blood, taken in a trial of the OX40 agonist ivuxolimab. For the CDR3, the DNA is TGTGCCAGCAGCACTCAGGGATTAGTCACAGATACGCAGTATTTT. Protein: CASSTQGLVTDTQYF.